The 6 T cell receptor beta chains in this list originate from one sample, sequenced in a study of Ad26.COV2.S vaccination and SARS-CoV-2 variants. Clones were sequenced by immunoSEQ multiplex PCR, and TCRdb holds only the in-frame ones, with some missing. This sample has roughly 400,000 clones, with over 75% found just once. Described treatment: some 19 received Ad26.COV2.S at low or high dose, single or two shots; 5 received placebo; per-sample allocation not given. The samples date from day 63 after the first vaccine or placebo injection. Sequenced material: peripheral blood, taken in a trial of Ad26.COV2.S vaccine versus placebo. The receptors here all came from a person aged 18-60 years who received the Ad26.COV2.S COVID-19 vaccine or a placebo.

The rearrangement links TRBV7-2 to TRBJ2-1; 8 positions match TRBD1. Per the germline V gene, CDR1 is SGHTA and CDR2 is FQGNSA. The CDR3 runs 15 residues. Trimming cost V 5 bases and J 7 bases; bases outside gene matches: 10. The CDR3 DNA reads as TGTGCCAGCAGCCCCCGGACAGGGAGAACGAATGAGCAGTTCTTC. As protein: CASSPRTGRTNEQFF.

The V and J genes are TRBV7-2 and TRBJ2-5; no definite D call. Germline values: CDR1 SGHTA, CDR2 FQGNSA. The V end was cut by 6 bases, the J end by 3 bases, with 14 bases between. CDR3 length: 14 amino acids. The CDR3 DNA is TGTGCCAGCAGAATAACGGTGAGCGAAGAGACCCAGTACTTC. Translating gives CASRITVSEETQYF.

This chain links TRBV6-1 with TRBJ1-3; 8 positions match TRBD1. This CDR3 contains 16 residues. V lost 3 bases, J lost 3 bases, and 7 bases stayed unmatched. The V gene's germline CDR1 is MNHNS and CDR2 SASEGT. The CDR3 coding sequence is TGTGCCAGCAGTGATTTGCAGGGGGCTAATGGAAACACCATATATTTT. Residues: CASSDLQGANGNTIYF.

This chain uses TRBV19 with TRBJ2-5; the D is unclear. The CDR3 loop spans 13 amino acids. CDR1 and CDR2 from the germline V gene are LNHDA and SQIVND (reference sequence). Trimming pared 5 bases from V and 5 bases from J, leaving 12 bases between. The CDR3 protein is CASSLLDRETQYF. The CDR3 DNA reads TGTGCCAGTAGTTTGCTAGACCGGGAGACCCAGTACTTC.

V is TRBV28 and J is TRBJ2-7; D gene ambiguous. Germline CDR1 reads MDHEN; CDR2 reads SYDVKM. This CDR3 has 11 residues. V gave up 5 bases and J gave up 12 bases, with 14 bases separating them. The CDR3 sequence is CASSQRLIPYF. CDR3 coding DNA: TGTGCCAGCAGTCAGCGCTTAATCCCGTACTTC. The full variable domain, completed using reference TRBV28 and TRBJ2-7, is DVKVTQSSRYLVKRTGEKVFLECVQDMDHENMFWYRQDPGLGLRLIYFSYDVKMKEKGDIPEGYSVSREKKERFSLILESASTNQTSMYLCASSQRLIPYFGPGTRLTVT.

The CDR3 is CASSSRGWGTYYEQYF. The CDR3 region has the DNA TGTGCCAGCAGCTCCAGAGGGTGGGGTACTTACTACGAGCAGTACTTC. The chain links TRBV5-6 to TRBJ2-7, with D perhaps TRBD2 (5 bases). This CDR3 contains 16 residues. Per the germline V gene, CDR1 is SGHDT and CDR2 is YYEEEE. V gave up 3 bases and J gave up 3 bases, with 19 bases separating them.